This entry lists 17 T cell receptor beta chains sequenced from one sample in a study of blood T cell repertoires in COVID-19 (TCRdb year 2020). Receptors were amplified or captured by the immunoSEQ multiplex PCR assay. Drawn from immuneACCESS, this table holds only the in-frame rearrangements with V and J called that TCRdb kept. Clones are partly lost; checked studies trace under half to an unresolved V gene and leave the rest unexplained. This sample has about 210,000 clones in its table, and roughly four fifths of those were observed once. The top ten constitute approximately 9.2% of the sample. The material sequenced was PBMCs or T cells enriched from blood (not recorded which). These receptors were taken from a man aged 35 to 55 who had recovered from COVID-19.

V and J are TRBV6-5 and TRBJ1-6, with D tentatively TRBD1 (6 bases). CDR3 length: 15 amino acids. Germline CDR1 and CDR2: MNHEY and SVGAGI. Deletions cut 6 bases from V and 7 bases from J, with 16 bases between. CDR3 residues: CASRAGQLPNSPLHF. The DNA of the CDR3 is TGTGCCAGCAGGGCTGGACAGCTACCCAATTCACCCCTCCACTTT.

This rearrangement joins TRBV3-1 (or the pseudogene TRBV3-2) to TRBJ2-1, with D tentatively TRBD1 (6 bases). The V gene's germline CDR1 is LGHDT and CDR2 YNNKEL (reference sequence). This CDR3 has 16 amino acids. The V end lost 10 bases, the J end lost 0 bases, and 19 bases lay between the germline ends. CDR3 residues: CATQKSGQNSYNEQFF. The CDR3 region has the DNA TGTGCCACTCAGAAAAGCGGACAGAACTCCTACAATGAGCAGTTCTTC.

V is TRBV13 and J is TRBJ1-1; 9 nucleotides match TRBD1. The CDR3 covers 14 residues. CDR1 is PRHDT, CDR2 FYEKMQ, per germline (reference sequence). Trimming cost V 4 bases and J 5 bases; bases outside gene matches: 5. DNA of the CDR3: TGTGCCAGCAGCTCCGGACAGGGGCTAACTGAAGCTTTCTTT. Amino acid sequence: CASSSGQGLTEAFF.

The rearrangement links TRBV9 to TRBJ2-1; D is unresolved. The germline V gene has CDR1 SGDLS and CDR2 YYNGEE. Trimming removed 3 bases from V and 0 bases from J, with 7 bases in between. The CDR3 extends over 14 amino acids. CDR3 DNA: TGTGCCAGCAGCGAACAAGACTCCTACAATGAGCAGTTCTTC. It codes for CASSEQDSYNEQFF.

This clone turned up a few times. J is TRBJ2-4 and V is TRBV7-2; D is undetermined. Germline-derived CDR1 and CDR2 are SGHTA and FQGNSA. The CDR3 length is 14 residues. V gave up 5 bases and J gave up 3 bases, with 11 bases separating them. The CDR3: CASSPTVVKNIQYF. The CDR3 DNA follows: TGTGCCAGCAGCCCTACAGTAGTCAAAAACATTCAGTACTTC.

This clone has only one observation. The chain employs TRBV2 and TRBJ2-1; TRBD1 might be the D (5 bases). Germline V gene sequence: CDR1 SNHLY, CDR2 FYNNEI. The germline V and J ends were trimmed by 3 bases and 4 bases, with 10 bases remaining between them. The CDR3 sequence is 14 residues long. CDR3 sequence: CASSDRAAYNEQFF. The CDR3, as DNA: TGTGCCAGCAGTGACAGGGCGGCTTACAATGAGCAGTTCTTC.

The J gene is TRBJ2-1, the V gene TRBV24-1, with TRBD1 matching 7 bases. V trimming: 7 bases; J trimming: 3 bases; junction bases outside the gene matches: 2. There are 13 residues in the CDR3. CDR1 and CDR2 (germline): KGHDR, SFDVKD. The DNA for the CDR3 is TGTGCCACCAGCAGACAGGGCTACAATGAGCAGTTCTTC. Residues: CATSRQGYNEQFF.

V is TRBV19 and J is TRBJ1-6, with D perhaps matching TRBD1 (5 bases). Germline lookup yields CDR1 LNHDA and CDR2 SQIVND (reference sequence). V lost 8 bases and J 17 bases, leaving 16 bases between the germline ends. The CDR3 is 11 amino acids. CDR3: CASRDPGDFHF. The CDR3 nucleotides read TGTGCCAGTCGGGACCCGGGAGACTTCCACTTT.

V and J are TRBV7-9 and TRBJ1-2; the match to TRBD1 covers 10 bases. The V and J ends lost 6 bases and 10 bases, in that order; junction bases with no gene match: 5. From germline, CDR1 is SEHNR and CDR2 FQNEAQ (reference sequence). The CDR3 covers 12 residues. The CDR3: CASRSTGGDYTF. In nucleotides, the CDR3 is TGTGCCAGCAGATCGACAGGGGGCGACTACACCTTC.

CDR3 residues: CASSQNLPGRGTDTQYF. The CDR3 bases are TGTGCCAGCAGCCAAAATCTGCCGGGGAGGGGCACAGATACGCAGTATTTT. V gene TRBV3-1 (or the pseudogene TRBV3-2) combines with J gene TRBJ2-3; 7 bases match TRBD2. The V gene end was trimmed by 2 bases and the J gene end by 1 base; junction bases not matched to a gene: 9. CDR1 is LGHDT, CDR2 YNNKEL, per germline (reference sequence). This CDR3 is 17 amino acids long.

The rearrangement joins TRBV6-5 to TRBJ2-7; 7 bases match TRBD1. Germline-derived CDR1 and CDR2 are MNHEY and SVGAGI. V dropped 8 bases and J dropped 0; count of bases not matched to a gene: 10. The CDR3 spans 15 residues. CDR3 sequence (DNA): TGTGCCAGCCATCCTGACAGGGCGGGCTCCTACGAGCAGTACTTC. Its protein is CASHPDRAGSYEQYF.

The chain carries TRBV7-8 and TRBJ2-5; the D gene is possibly TRBD2 (5 bases). Germline CDR1 reads SGHVS; CDR2 reads FQNEAQ. Trimming removed 9 bases at V and 5 bases at J, with 7 bases between. The CDR3 sequence is 10 residues long. The CDR3 nucleotides read TGTGCCAGTAGAGGGGAGACCCAGTACTTC. It codes for CASRGETQYF. The full variable domain, rest sourced from reference TRBV7-8 and TRBJ2-5, is GAGVSQSPRYKVAKRGQDVALRCDPISGHVSLFWYQQALGQGPEFLTYFQNEAQLDKSGLPSDRFFAERPEGSVSTLKIQRTQQEDSAVYLCASRGETQYFGPGTRLLVL.

The V and J genes are TRBV6-1 and TRBJ1-1; 9 bases align to TRBD1. Looked up from germline, CDR1 is MNHNS and CDR2 is SASEGT. With 2 bases clipped from V and 5 bases from J, the junction kept 6 bases outside the gene matches. The CDR3 covers 15 residues. The CDR3 DNA is TGTGCCAGCAGTGAACCTCGGACAGGGGCGACTGAAGCTTTCTTT. As protein: CASSEPRTGATEAFF.

The chain carries TRBV7-9 and TRBJ1-5; TRBD1 matches 7 bases. J lost 5 bases, V lost 4 bases, and 8 bases had no gene match. The CDR3 length is 15 residues. Per the germline V gene, CDR1 is SEHNR and CDR2 is FQNEAQ (reference sequence). The DNA for the CDR3 is TGTGCCAGCAGCTCATCAGGGGGTCTAGATCAGCCCCAGCATTTT. Encoded protein: CASSSSGGLDQPQHF.

The V call is TRBV9, the J call TRBJ1-3; no clear D. The CDR3 consists of 14 residues. CDR1 is SGDLS, CDR2 YYNGEE, per germline. The V end was cut by 4 bases, the J end by 0 bases, with 8 bases between. The CDR3 coding sequence is TGTGCCAGCAGCCCTACTTACTCTGGAAACACCATATATTTT. As protein: CASSPTYSGNTIYF.

The genes are TRBV25-1 and TRBJ2-3; D is perhaps TRBD2 (5 bases). There are 15 residues in the CDR3. Trimming took off 4 bases at V and 4 bases at J, with 15 bases between the two ends. The germline CDR1 and CDR2 sequences are MGHDK and SYGVNS. The CDR3: CASSGGLLWADTQYF. The CDR3 nucleotides are TGTGCCAGCAGTGGAGGGTTACTCTGGGCAGATACGCAGTATTTT. Full variable domain (remainder filled in from reference TRBV25-1 and TRBJ2-3): EADIYQTPRYLVIGTGKKITLECSQTMGHDKMYWYQQDPGMELHLIHYSYGVNSTEKGDLSSESTVSRIRTEHFPLTLESARPSHTSQYLCASSGGLLWADTQYFGPGTRLTVL.

This rearrangement joins TRBV27 to TRBJ1-4, with TRBD1 as a possible D gene (5 bases). This CDR3 region has 13 residues. V was clipped by 5 bases and J by 7 bases, with 11 bases between them. Germline CDR1 and CDR2: MNHEY and SMNVEV (reference sequence). The CDR3 sequence: CASSQRGAEKLFF. CDR3 sequence (DNA): TGTGCCAGCAGTCAGCGGGGCGCTGAAAAACTGTTTTTT.